These 25 T cell receptor beta chains originate from one sample sequenced in a study of metastatic and nonmetastatic thyroid tumors. Each patient came to thyroid surgery without any prior treatment (of any kind). TCRdb reprocessed the PCR reads via MiXCR. This sample has 20,000 to 25,000 clones, with roughly 22% found just once. The specimen sequenced was blood. The receptors come from a female donor with papillary thyroid cancer or a benign thyroid nodule (not recorded which). Some clones in this sample may be carry-over from other donors' samples.

This clone is medium-sized. This chain links TRBV6-1 with TRBJ1-3; weak D call: TRBD1 (6 bases). The CDR3 sequence is 15 residues long. V gave up 6 bases and J gave up 1 base, with 13 bases separating them. Germline CDR1 and CDR2: MNHNS and SASEGT. The CDR3 protein is CASSRDRTSGNTIYF. Written as DNA, the CDR3 is TGTGCCAGCAGCCGCGACAGGACATCTGGAAACACCATATATTTT.

The gene calls are TRBV6-2 or TRBV6-3 and TRBJ2-1, with 7 bases lining up with TRBD2. The CDR3 is 16 amino acids. The J segment lost 2 bases and the V segment lost 0 bases, leaving 4 bases of the junction unmatched. Germline assignment: CDR1 MNHEY and CDR2 SVGEGT. For the CDR3, the DNA is TGTGCCAGCAGTTACTCTCTAGCGGAGGCCTACAATGAGCAGTTCTTC. Protein: CASSYSLAEAYNEQFF.

A remark on this clone: Given a much more abundant clone one base away, this may be a read error. The same CDR3 arises from other DNA sequences in this sample as well. The rearrangement joins TRBV20-1 to TRBJ2-7, with 8 bases fitting TRBD2. Germline V lookup: CDR1 DFQATT, CDR2 SNEGSKA (reference sequence). The V gene end was trimmed by 3 bases and the J gene end by 7 bases; junction bases not matched to a gene: 8. The CDR3 has 13 residues. The CDR3 loop is CSASEAGVREQYF. CDR3 DNA sequence: TGCAGTGCTAGCGAAGCGGGAGTAAGAGAGCAGTACTTC.

As concerns this clone: One junction end disagrees with the germline gene, perhaps due to a read error. This sequence joins TRBV5-1 and TRBJ2-1; D gene uncertain. This CDR3 contains 15 residues. CDR1 is SGHRS and CDR2 is YFSETQ in the germline V gene. The CDR3 loop is CASSLAEESCNEQFF. CDR3 nucleotides: TGCGCCAGCAGCTTGGCCGAGGAGTCCTGCAATGAGCAGTTCTTC.

This clone has just a few counts. This chain connects TRBV19 to TRBJ2-1; D is uncertain. Trimming pared 2 bases from V and 6 bases from J, leaving 11 bases between. Germline V CDR1 and CDR2: LNHDA, SQIVND (reference sequence). The length of the CDR3 is 14 residues. The CDR3 nucleotides are TGTGCCAGTAGTATAACGGCTTTGGCCAATGAGCAGTTCTTC. Protein: CASSITALANEQFF.

This clone was counted only a few times. The gene calls are TRBV6-6 and TRBJ2-7; D gene ambiguous. CDR1 is MNHNY, CDR2 SVGAGI, per germline (reference sequence). Trimming took 4 bases from V and 5 from J, leaving 12 bases between them. This CDR3 comprises 13 residues. Here the CDR3 reads CASSSSDYHEQYF. The DNA for the CDR3 is TGTGCCAGCAGTTCCTCTGATTACCACGAGCAGTACTTC.

The chain uses TRBV19 and TRBJ1-2; D is unclear. The CDR3 contains 15 residues. Germline V gene data show CDR1 as LNHDA and CDR2 as SQIVND (reference sequence). Trimming pared 3 bases from V and 1 base from J, leaving 12 bases between. The DNA of the CDR3 is TGTGCCAGTAGTATTCACGACGGGATTAACTATGGCTACACCTTC. Translation gives CASSIHDGINYGYTF.

This clone was seen a few times. This chain links TRBV28 with TRBJ2-7, with D tentatively TRBD1 (5 bases). Trimming shortened V by 5 bases and J by 1 base, and 6 bases separated the two germline ends. The germline gives CDR1 MDHEN, CDR2 SYDVKM. The CDR3 spans 12 residues. The CDR3 reads CASSGASYEQYF. The DNA for the CDR3 is TGTGCCAGCAGTGGGGCGTCCTACGAGCAGTACTTC.

This clone was observed a handful of times. The J gene is TRBJ2-1, the V gene TRBV12-3 or TRBV12-4, with 7 nucleotides matching TRBD2. This CDR3 comprises 14 residues. Trimming cost V 4 bases and J 8 bases; bases outside gene matches: 8. The CDR3 is CASSSHRTRDEQFF. The CDR3 nucleotides are TGTGCCAGCAGTTCCCACAGGACTAGGGATGAGCAGTTCTTC.

This clone was seen many times. The chain recombines TRBV4-2 with TRBJ2-4; 8 nucleotides match TRBD1. The CDR3 is made up of 16 amino acids. In germline, CDR1 is LGHNA, CDR2 YNFKEQ. V lost 3 bases to trimming and J lost 1 base; unmatched junction nucleotides: 5. The CDR3: CASSQDRVRAKNIQYF. In nucleotides, the CDR3 is TGTGCCAGCAGCCAGGACAGGGTTCGGGCCAAAAACATTCAGTACTTC.

This clone was seen repeatedly, ten times or more. This chain joins TRBV6-2 or TRBV6-3 and TRBJ2-7, with 9 bases that match TRBD2. In germline, CDR1 is MNHEY, CDR2 SVGEGT. The CDR3 totals 14 residues. The V segment lost 4 bases and the J segment 4 bases; nucleotides outside the gene matches: 5. The CDR3 is CASSFSGSLYEQYF. The CDR3 region has the DNA TGTGCCAGCAGTTTTAGCGGGAGTTTATACGAGCAGTACTTC.

This clone occurred many times. This sequence joins TRBV20-1 and TRBJ1-2, with D uncertain. Per the germline V gene, CDR1 is DFQATT and CDR2 is SNEGSKA (reference sequence). V was clipped by 1 base and J by 7 bases, with 10 bases between them. The CDR3 loop spans 12 amino acids. The CDR3, as DNA: TGCAGTGCTAGAGGGGGTGGGAGTGGCTACACCTTC. It is translated as CSARGGGSGYTF.

The chain carries TRBV7-3 and TRBJ2-2, with TRBD2 as a possible D gene (7 bases). The CDR3 contains 17 residues. CDR1 is SGHTA and CDR2 is FQGTGA in the germline V gene. Trimming shortened V by 5 bases and J by 4 bases, and 20 bases separated the two germline ends. CDR3 protein: CASSLPTGGAGTGELFF. In DNA, the CDR3 is TGTGCCAGCAGCCTCCCTACGGGGGGCGCGGGCACCGGGGAGCTGTTTTTT.

There are a few counts of this clone. V gene TRBV6-1 combines with J gene TRBJ1-6; D is unresolved. With 10 bases removed from V and 0 bases from J, the gap between germline ends came to 10 bases. The CDR3 loop spans 14 amino acids. The V gene's germline CDR1 is MNHNS and CDR2 SASEGT. The CDR3 sequence is CATQQSSYNSPLHF. DNA for the CDR3: TGTGCCACCCAACAGAGCTCCTATAATTCACCCCTCCACTTT.

This chain connects TRBV7-3 to TRBJ2-1, with 13 bases fitting TRBD2. The germline V gene encodes CDR1 SGHTA and CDR2 FQGTGA. The CDR3 runs 15 residues. Trimming took 5 bases from V and 5 from J; bases not matched to a gene: 3. The CDR3 DNA reads as TGTGCCAGCAGCCCGACTAGCGGGGGGAACAATGAGCAGTTCTTC. Protein sequence: CASSPTSGGNNEQFF.

This chain uses TRBV9 with TRBJ2-7; D ambiguous. The CDR3 totals 14 residues. Germline V lookup: CDR1 SGDLS, CDR2 YYNGEE. Deletions cut 4 bases from V and 7 bases from J, with 18 bases between. Here the CDR3 reads CASSKWEVTFEQYF. The CDR3 nucleotides read TGTGCCAGCAGCAAATGGGAAGTGACTTTTGAGCAGTACTTC.

By share, this clone ranks as medium-sized. The sample carries other DNA sequences with the same CDR3. The J gene is TRBJ1-1, the V gene TRBV28; D is undetermined. V was clipped by 2 bases and J by 11 bases, with 15 bases between them. Germline CDR1 reads MDHEN; CDR2 reads SYDVKM. CDR3 length: 13 residues. The CDR3 spells CASSLKVPPGAFF. DNA for the CDR3: TGTGCCAGCAGTTTAAAAGTGCCGCCGGGGGCTTTCTTT.

The gene calls are TRBV5-1 and TRBJ1-1, with D unclear. The germline CDR1 and CDR2 sequences are SGHRS and YFSETQ. V lost 4 bases and J lost 3, with 16 bases in between. There are 15 residues in the CDR3. CDR3 DNA sequence: TGCGCCAGCAGCGCACTTCAGTGGGCGGACACTGAAGCTTTCTTT. This encodes CASSALQWADTEAFF. Drawing the rest from reference TRBV5-1 and TRBJ1-1, the complete variable domain is KAGVTQTPRYLIKTRGQQVTLSCSPISGHRSVSWYQQTPGQGLQFLFEYFSETQRNKGNFPGRFSGRQFSNSRSEMNVSTLELGDSALYLCASSALQWADTEAFFGQGTRLTVV.

This clone was counted a few times. This chain connects TRBV6-2 or TRBV6-3 to TRBJ1-5, with 8 positions matching TRBD1. This CDR3 has 17 amino acids. The germline V gene encodes CDR1 MNHEY and CDR2 SVGEGT. J lost 7 bases, V lost 6 bases, and 17 bases had no gene match. The chain's CDR3 is CASRVPTRQGRRQPQHF. The CDR3, as DNA: TGTGCCAGCAGAGTGCCCACCAGACAGGGGCGACGGCAGCCCCAGCATTTT.

The chain links TRBV5-4 to TRBJ2-7; D gene unclear. V shed 0 bases and J shed 5 bases, with 21 bases lying between them. CDR1 SGHNT and CDR2 YYREEE come from the germline V gene (reference sequence). This CDR3 comprises 17 residues. The CDR3 coding sequence is TGTGCCAGCAGCTTGGCCGCGGCGGTGCCCGGACGCAACGAGCAGTACTTC. Translated, it gives CASSLAAAVPGRNEQYF.

The V gene is TRBV5-1, the J gene TRBJ2-3, with 9 bases that match TRBD1. J was trimmed by 7 bases and V by 3 bases; bases with no gene match: 3. CDR3 length equals 13 residues. Germline loops: CDR1 SGHRS, CDR2 YFSETQ. CDR3 amino acids: CASSWDREYTQYF. The CDR3 nucleotides read TGCGCCAGCAGCTGGGACAGGGAATATACGCAGTATTTT.

This clone has a count of ten or more. In nucleotides, the CDR3 is TGTGCCAGCAGCTTAAGGGCCGCTAGCACAGATACGCAGTATTTT. This translates into CASSLRAASTDTQYF. The chain recombines TRBV11-2 with TRBJ2-3; D remains ambiguous. The CDR3 consists of 15 residues. Germline CDR1 and CDR2: SGHAT and FQNNGV. The V end was cut by 2 bases, the J end by 0 bases, with 9 bases between.

In the case of this clone: The conserved closing phenylalanine or tryptophan is absent in this CDR3, likely reflecting a read error. The rearrangement joins TRBV20-1 to TRBJ2-7, with 12 positions matching TRBD2. The CDR3 consists of 16 residues. Germline CDR1 DFQATT, CDR2 SNEGSKA (reference sequence). CDR3 in amino acids: CSARLAGGDLFHDQYS. The CDR3 DNA reads as TGCAGTGCTAGACTAGCGGGGGGGGATTTATTCCACGATCAGTACTCC.

Within the sample, this clone is medium-sized. The chain uses TRBV29-1 and TRBJ2-3; 13 bases line up with TRBD2. V dropped 6 bases and J dropped 8; count of bases not matched to a gene: 8. Germline CDR1 and CDR2: SQVTM and ANQGSEA. The CDR3 has 14 residues. CDR3 loop: CSVPRTSGSGTQYF. CDR3 in DNA: TGCAGCGTCCCGCGGACTAGCGGGAGTGGTACGCAGTATTTT.

This clone was observed at least ten times. This specimen includes other DNA sequences encoding the same CDR3. For the CDR3, the DNA is TGTGCCAGCAGTTACCGGACAGGAGACACGCAGTATTTT. Translated: CASSYRTGDTQYF. The chain uses TRBV28 and TRBJ2-3, with TRBD1 matching over 7 bases. The CDR3 is made up of 13 amino acids. In germline, CDR1 is MDHEN, CDR2 SYDVKM. The V gene end was trimmed by 4 bases and the J gene end by 9 bases; junction bases not matched to a gene: 7. The full variable domain, in which reference TRBV28 and TRBJ2-3 provide the parts outside the CDR3, is DVKVTQSSRYLVKRTGEKVFLECVQDMDHENMFWYRQDPGLGLRLIYFSYDVKMKEKGDIPEGYSVSREKKERFSLILESASTNQTSMYLCASSYRTGDTQYFGPGTRLTVL.